Shown below are 3 T cell receptor beta chains from a single sample sequenced in a study of blood T cell repertoires in COVID-19. Profiling relied on immunoSEQ multiplex PCR, and the TCRdb table lists in-frame clones only, not all of them. Found here are roughly 91,000 clones, approximately 79% of them singletons; the top ten hold about 11%. The sequenced material came from peripheral blood. The receptors were sampled from a man between 70 and 80 years old with acute or convalescent COVID-19.

The chain links TRBV9 to TRBJ2-3; 9 bases map to TRBD2. The junction had 0 bases not matched to a gene; V was cut back by 0 bases and J by 4 bases. CDR1 is SGDLS and CDR2 is YYNGEE in the germline V gene. This CDR3 contains 14 residues. The CDR3 DNA follows: TGTGCCAGCAGCGTAGGCGGGGGGGCAGATACGCAGTATTTT. Translation: CASSVGGGADTQYF.

The rearrangement joins TRBV20-1 to TRBJ2-1, with 8 bases fitting TRBD2. The V gene's germline CDR1 is DFQATT and CDR2 SNEGSKA (reference sequence). The length of the CDR3 is 13 residues. J gave up 5 bases and V 3 bases, and 3 bases lay outside the gene matches. CDR3 region: CSASGLADNEQFF. CDR3 in DNA: TGCAGTGCTAGTGGACTAGCCGACAATGAGCAGTTCTTC.

The chain couples TRBV19 to TRBJ2-5, with TRBD1 matching 7 bases. The CDR3 contains 16 residues. With 4 bases clipped from V and 1 base from J, the junction kept 9 bases outside the gene matches. The germline V gene encodes CDR1 LNHDA and CDR2 SQIVND (reference sequence). CDR3 DNA sequence: TGTGCCAGTAGTAAGGGGACAGTCCGATTCCAAGAGACCCAGTACTTC. Amino acid sequence: CASSKGTVRFQETQYF.